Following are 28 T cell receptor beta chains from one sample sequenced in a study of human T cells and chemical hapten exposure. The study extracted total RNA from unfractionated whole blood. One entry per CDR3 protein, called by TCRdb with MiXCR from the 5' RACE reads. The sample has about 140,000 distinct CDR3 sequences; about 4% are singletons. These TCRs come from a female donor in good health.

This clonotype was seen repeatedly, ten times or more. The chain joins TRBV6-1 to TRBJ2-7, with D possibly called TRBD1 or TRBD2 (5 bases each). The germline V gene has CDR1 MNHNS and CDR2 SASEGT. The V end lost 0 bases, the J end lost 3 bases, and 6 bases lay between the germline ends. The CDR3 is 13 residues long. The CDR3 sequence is CASSEAGDYEQYF. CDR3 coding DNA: TGTGCCAGCAGTGAAGCGGGGGACTACGAGCAGTACTTC.

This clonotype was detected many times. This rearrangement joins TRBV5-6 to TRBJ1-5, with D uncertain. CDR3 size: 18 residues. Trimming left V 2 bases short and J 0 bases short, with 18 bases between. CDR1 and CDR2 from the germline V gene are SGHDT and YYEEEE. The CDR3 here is CASSFSNLGIYSNQPQHF. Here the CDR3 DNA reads TGTGCCAGCAGCTTTTCGAATCTAGGTATATATAGCAATCAGCCCCAGCATTTT.

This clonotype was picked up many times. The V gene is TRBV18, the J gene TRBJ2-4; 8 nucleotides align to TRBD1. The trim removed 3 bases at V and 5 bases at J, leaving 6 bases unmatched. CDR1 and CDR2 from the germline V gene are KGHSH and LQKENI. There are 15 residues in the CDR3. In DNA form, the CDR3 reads TGTGCCAGCTCACCCTGGACAGGGTCGCAAAACATTCAGTACTTC. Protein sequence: CASSPWTGSQNIQYF. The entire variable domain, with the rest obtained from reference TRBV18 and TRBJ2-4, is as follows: NAGVMQNPRHLVRRRGQEARLRCSPMKGHSHVYWYRQLPEEGLKFMVYLQKENIIDESGMPKERFSAEFPKEGPSILRIQQVVRGDSAAYFCASSPWTGSQNIQYFGAGTRLSVL.

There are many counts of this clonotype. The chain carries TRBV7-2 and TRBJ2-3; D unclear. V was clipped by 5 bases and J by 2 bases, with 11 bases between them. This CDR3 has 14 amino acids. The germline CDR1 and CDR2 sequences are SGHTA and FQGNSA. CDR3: CASSKSGFTDTQYF. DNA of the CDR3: TGTGCCAGCAGCAAATCAGGATTCACAGATACGCAGTATTTT. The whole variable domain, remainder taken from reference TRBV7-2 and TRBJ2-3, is GAGVSQSPSNKVTEKGKDVELRCDPISGHTALYWYRQSLGQGLEFLIYFQGNSAPDKSGLPSDRFSAERTGGSVSTLTIQRTQQEDSAVYLCASSKSGFTDTQYFGPGTRLTVL.

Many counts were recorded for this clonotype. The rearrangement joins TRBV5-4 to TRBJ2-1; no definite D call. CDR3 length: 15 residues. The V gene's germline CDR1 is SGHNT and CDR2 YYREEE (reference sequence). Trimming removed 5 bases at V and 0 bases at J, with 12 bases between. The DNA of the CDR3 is TGTGCCAGCAGGGTGGAGATTAGCTCCTACAATGAGCAGTTCTTC. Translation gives CASRVEISSYNEQFF.

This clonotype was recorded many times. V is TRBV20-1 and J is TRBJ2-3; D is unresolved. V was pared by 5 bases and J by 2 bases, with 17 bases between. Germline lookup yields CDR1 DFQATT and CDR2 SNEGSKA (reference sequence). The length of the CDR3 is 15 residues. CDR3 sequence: CSAQSSGGATDTQYF. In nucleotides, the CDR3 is TGCAGTGCTCAATCAAGTGGCGGTGCCACAGATACGCAGTATTTT.

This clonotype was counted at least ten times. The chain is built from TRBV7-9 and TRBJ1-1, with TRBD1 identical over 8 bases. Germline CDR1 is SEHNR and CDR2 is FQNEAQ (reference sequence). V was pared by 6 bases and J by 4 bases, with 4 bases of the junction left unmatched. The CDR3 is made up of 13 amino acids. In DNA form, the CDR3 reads TGTGCCAGCAGATCAACAGGGGGCACTGAAGCTTTCTTT. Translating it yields CASRSTGGTEAFF.

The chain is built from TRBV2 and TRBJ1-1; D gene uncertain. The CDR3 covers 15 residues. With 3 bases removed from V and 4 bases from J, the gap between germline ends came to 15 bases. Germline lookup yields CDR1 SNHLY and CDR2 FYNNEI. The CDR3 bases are TGTGCCAGCAGTGATGGTGTGGGCGGGAGCACTGAAGCTTTCTTT. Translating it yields CASSDGVGGSTEAFF.

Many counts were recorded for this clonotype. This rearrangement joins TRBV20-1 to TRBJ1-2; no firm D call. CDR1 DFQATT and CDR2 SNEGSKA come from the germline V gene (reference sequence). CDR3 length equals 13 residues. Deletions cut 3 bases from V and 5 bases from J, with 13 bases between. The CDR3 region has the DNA TGCAGTGCTAGGGTCACAGACTTTTATGGCTACACCTTC. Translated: CSARVTDFYGYTF.

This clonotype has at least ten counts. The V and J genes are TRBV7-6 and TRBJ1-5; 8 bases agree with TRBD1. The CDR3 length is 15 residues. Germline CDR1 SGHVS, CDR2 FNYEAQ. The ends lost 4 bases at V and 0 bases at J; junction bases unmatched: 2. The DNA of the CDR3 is TGTGCCAGCAGCTACGGGACAGGTAGCAATCAGCCCCAGCATTTT. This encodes CASSYGTGSNQPQHF.

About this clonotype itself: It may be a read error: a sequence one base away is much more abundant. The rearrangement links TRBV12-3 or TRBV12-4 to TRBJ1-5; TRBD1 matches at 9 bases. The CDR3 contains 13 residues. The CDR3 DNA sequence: TGTGCCAGCCGGGACAGGGAAAATCAGCTCCAGCATTTT. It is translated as CASRDRENQLQHF.

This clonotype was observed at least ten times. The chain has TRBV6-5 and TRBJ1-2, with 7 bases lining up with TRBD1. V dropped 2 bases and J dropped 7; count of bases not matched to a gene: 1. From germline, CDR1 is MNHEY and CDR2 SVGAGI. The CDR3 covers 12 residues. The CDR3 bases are TGTGCCAGCAGTTACGCAGGGGGTGGCTACACCTTC. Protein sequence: CASSYAGGGYTF.

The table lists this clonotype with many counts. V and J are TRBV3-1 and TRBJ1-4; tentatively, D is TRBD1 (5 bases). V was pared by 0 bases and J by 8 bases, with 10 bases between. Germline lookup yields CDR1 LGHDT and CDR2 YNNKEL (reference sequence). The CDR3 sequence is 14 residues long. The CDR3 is CASSQDGRGEKLFF. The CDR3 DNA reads TGTGCCAGCAGCCAAGATGGAAGGGGCGAAAAACTGTTTTTT.

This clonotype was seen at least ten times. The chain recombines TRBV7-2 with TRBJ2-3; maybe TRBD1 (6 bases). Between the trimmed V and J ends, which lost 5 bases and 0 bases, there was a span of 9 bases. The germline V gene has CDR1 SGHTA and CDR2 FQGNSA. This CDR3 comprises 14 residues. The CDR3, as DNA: TGTGCCAGCAGCCGAGGACAGAGCACAGATACGCAGTATTTT. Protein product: CASSRGQSTDTQYF. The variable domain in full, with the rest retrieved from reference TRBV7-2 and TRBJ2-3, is GAGVSQSPSNKVTEKGKDVELRCDPISGHTALYWYRQSLGQGLEFLIYFQGNSAPDKSGLPSDRFSAERTGGSVSTLTIQRTQQEDSAVYLCASSRGQSTDTQYFGPGTRLTVL.

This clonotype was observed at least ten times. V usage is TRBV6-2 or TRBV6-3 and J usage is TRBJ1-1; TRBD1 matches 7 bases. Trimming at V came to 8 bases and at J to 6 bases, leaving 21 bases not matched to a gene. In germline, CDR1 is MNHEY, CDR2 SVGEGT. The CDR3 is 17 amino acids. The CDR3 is CASAASRGPTSKSEAFF. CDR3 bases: TGTGCCAGCGCCGCATCGAGGGGGCCGACGAGTAAGTCTGAAGCTTTCTTT.

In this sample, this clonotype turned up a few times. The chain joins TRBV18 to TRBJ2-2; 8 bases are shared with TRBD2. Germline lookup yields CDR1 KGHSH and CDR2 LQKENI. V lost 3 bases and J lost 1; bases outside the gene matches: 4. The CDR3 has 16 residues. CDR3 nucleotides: TGTGCCAGCTCACCCGGGCTAGCGGGGAACACCGGGGAGCTGTTTTTT. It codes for CASSPGLAGNTGELFF.

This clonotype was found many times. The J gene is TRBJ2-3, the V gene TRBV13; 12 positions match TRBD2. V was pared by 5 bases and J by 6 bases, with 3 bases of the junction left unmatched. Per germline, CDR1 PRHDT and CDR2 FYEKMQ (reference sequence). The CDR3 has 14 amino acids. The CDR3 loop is CASSPSGGADTQYF. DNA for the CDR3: TGTGCCAGCAGCCCTAGCGGGGGGGCTGATACGCAGTATTTT. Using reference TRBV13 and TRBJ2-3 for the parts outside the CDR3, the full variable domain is AAGVIQSPRHLIKEKRETATLKCYPIPRHDTVYWYQQGPGQDPQFLISFYEKMQSDKGSIPDRFSAQQFSDYHSELNMSSLELGDSALYFCASSPSGGADTQYFGPGTRLTVL.

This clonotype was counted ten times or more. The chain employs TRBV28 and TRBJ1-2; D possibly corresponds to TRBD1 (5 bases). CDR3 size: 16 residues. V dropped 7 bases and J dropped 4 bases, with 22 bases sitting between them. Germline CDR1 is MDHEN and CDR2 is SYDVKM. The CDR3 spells CASNAQGLWKIYGYTF. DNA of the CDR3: TGTGCCAGCAATGCCCAGGGTCTTTGGAAAATCTATGGCTACACCTTC.

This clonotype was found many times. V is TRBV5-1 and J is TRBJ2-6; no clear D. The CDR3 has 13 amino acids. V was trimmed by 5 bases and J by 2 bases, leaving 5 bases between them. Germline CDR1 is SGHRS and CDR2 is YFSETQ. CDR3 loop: CASRRTGANVLTF. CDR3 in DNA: TGCGCCAGCAGGAGAACTGGGGCCAACGTCCTGACTTTC.

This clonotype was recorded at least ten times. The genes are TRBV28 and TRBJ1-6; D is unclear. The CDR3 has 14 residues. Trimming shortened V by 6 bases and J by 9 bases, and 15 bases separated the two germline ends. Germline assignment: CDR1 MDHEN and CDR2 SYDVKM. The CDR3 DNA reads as TGTGCCAGCAGCCTCCCCTTGAGAGGTTCACCCCTCCACTTT. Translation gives CASSLPLRGSPLHF. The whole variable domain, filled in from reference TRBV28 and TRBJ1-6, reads DVKVTQSSRYLVKRTGEKVFLECVQDMDHENMFWYRQDPGLGLRLIYFSYDVKMKEKGDIPEGYSVSREKKERFSLILESASTNQTSMYLCASSLPLRGSPLHFGNGTRLTVT.

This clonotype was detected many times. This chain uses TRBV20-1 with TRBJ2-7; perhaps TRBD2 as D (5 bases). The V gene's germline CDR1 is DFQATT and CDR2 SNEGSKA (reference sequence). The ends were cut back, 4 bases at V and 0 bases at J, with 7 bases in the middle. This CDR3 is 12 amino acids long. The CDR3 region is CSANGNSYEQYF. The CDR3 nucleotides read TGCAGTGCTAACGGGAACTCCTACGAGCAGTACTTC.

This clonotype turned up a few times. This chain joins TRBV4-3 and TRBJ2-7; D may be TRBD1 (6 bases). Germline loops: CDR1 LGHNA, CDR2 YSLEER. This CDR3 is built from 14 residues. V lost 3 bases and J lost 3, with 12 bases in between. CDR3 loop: CASSHRRGVYEQYF. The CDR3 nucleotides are TGCGCCAGCAGCCACCGCAGGGGAGTCTACGAGCAGTACTTC.

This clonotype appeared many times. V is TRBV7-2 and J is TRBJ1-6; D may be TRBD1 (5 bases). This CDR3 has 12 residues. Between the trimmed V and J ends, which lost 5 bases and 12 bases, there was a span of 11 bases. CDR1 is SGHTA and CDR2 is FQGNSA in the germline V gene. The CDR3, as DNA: TGTGCCAGCAGCCCAGGGACGGAACCCCTCCACTTT. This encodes CASSPGTEPLHF.

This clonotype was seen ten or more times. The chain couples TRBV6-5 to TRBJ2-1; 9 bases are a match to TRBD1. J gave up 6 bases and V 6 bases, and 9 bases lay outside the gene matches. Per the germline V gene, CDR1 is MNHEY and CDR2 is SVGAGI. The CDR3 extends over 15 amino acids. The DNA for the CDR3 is TGTGCCAGCAGCCTTACGGGACAGGGAAGCAATGAGCAGTTCTTC. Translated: CASSLTGQGSNEQFF.

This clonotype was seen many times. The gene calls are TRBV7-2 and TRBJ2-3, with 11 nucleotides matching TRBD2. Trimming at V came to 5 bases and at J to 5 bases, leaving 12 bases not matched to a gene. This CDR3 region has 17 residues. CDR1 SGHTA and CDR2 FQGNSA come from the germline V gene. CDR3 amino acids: CASSKLAGGRRGDTQYF. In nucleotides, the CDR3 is TGTGCCAGCAGCAAATTAGCGGGGGGGCGTCGGGGAGATACGCAGTATTTT.

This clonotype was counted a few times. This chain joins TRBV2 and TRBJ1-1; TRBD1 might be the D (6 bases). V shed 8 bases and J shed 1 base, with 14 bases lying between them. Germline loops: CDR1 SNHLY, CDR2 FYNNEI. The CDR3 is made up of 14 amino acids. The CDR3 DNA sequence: TGTGCCAGCCCGGCCAGGGGACAGAACACTGAAGCTTTCTTT. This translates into CASPARGQNTEAFF.

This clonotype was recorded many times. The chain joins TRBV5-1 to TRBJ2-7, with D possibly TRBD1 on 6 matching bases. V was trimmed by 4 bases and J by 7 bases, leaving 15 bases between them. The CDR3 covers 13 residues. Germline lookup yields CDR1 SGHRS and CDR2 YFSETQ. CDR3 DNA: TGCGCCAGCAGCCCGGTAACACAGGGAGAGCAGTACTTC. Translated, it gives CASSPVTQGEQYF. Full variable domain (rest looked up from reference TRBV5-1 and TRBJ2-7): KAGVTQTPRYLIKTRGQQVTLSCSPISGHRSVSWYQQTPGQGLQFLFEYFSETQRNKGNFPGRFSGRQFSNSRSEMNVSTLELGDSALYLCASSPVTQGEQYFGPGTRLTVT.

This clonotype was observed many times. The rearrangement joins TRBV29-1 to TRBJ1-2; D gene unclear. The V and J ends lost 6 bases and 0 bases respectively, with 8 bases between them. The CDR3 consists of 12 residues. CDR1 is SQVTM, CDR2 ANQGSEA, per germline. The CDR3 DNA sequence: TGCAGCGTGTCGAGAGCTAACTATGGCTACACCTTC. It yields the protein CSVSRANYGYTF.